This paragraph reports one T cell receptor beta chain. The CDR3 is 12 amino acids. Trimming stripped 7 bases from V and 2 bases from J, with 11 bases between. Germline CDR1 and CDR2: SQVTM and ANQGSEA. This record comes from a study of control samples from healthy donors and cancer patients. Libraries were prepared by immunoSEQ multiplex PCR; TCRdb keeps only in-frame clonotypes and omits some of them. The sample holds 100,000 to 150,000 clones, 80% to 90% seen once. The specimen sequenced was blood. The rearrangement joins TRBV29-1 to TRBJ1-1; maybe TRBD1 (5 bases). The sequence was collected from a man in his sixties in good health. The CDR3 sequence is CSAAGSNTEAFF. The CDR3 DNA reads TGCAGCGCTGCAGGGAGTAACACTGAAGCTTTCTTT.